This entry lists 28 T cell receptor beta chains sequenced from one sample in a study of patients and donors after allogeneic stem cell transplantation (TCRdb year 2020). Libraries were built with RT-PCR. The sequencer was a NextSeq 550. The public reads were quality trimmed at Q25 with fastp and then assembled into clones with MiXCR by TCRdb, keeping productive beta chains. Records with the same CDR3 protein are collapsed into one entry carrying the most frequent genes and DNA. The sample table lists about a million distinct CDR3 sequences, roughly 18% of them with a count of one. Clones ranked in the top ten supply roughly 6% of the sample. The sequenced sample was blood, either unsorted or a sorted T cell fraction (not recorded which). The receptors here all came from a human donor who was either an allogeneic HSCT recipient or a stem cell or donor lymphocyte infusion donor (not recorded which). It is not recorded whose cells these are; they may come from a transplant donor.

The chain joins TRBV20-1 to TRBJ2-3; D gene unclear. The germline V gene encodes CDR1 DFQATT and CDR2 SNEGSKA (reference sequence). The CDR3 covers 15 residues. V dropped 1 base and J dropped 0 bases, with 11 bases sitting between them. The CDR3 bases are TGCAGTGCTAGAGTTGCAGCTTCTAGCACAGATACGCAGTATTTT. This codes for CSARVAASSTDTQYF.

This rearrangement joins TRBV30 to TRBJ1-6; D gene unclear. This CDR3 has 12 residues. Trimming took 6 bases from V and 9 from J, leaving 12 bases between them. CDR1 GTSNPN and CDR2 SVGIG come from the germline V gene (reference sequence). As DNA, the CDR3 is TGTGCCTGCGGGCTGTGGGCTTCACCCCTCCACTTT. It codes for CACGLWASPLHF.

The chain joins TRBV13 to TRBJ2-3; tentatively, D is TRBD1 or TRBD2 (5 bases each). The CDR3 totals 20 residues. Germline lookup yields CDR1 PRHDT and CDR2 FYEKMQ (reference sequence). Trimming took off 0 bases at V and 0 bases at J, with 22 bases between the two ends. The CDR3: CASSLGPTLGTNPSTDTQYF. The CDR3 DNA reads as TGTGCCAGCAGCTTAGGACCCACTCTAGGGACGAACCCTAGCACAGATACGCAGTATTTT.

This chain uses TRBV10-3 with TRBJ2-5; 7 positions match TRBD1. The germline V gene encodes CDR1 ENHRY and CDR2 SYGVKD. The CDR3 covers 15 residues. The ends lost 5 bases at V and 0 bases at J; junction bases unmatched: 6. The CDR3 coding sequence is TGTGCCATCAGTCCGGGACAGACGTACCAAGAGACCCAGTACTTC. It is translated as CAISPGQTYQETQYF.

This clonotype has a handful of counts. This chain joins TRBV6-1 and TRBJ2-2; D is ambiguous. V lost 5 bases and J 0 bases, leaving 10 bases between the germline ends. The CDR3 sequence is 15 residues long. Germline CDR1 is MNHNS and CDR2 is SASEGT. CDR3 amino acids: CASSPWRSNTGELFF. The DNA for the CDR3 is TGTGCCAGCAGTCCGTGGCGGTCGAACACCGGGGAGCTGTTTTTT.

This clonotype was seen more than once but under ten times. The chain combines TRBV4-3 with TRBJ2-2; TRBD2 agrees at 7 bases. Germline V gives CDR1 LGHNA, CDR2 YSLEER. The junction had 9 bases not matched to a gene; V was cut back by 4 bases and J by 1 base. The CDR3 has 17 amino acids. CDR3 bases: TGCGCCAGCAGCCGGAATTCAGCGGGACTGAACACCGGGGAGCTGTTTTTT. As protein: CASSRNSAGLNTGELFF.

The V call is TRBV15, the J call TRBJ1-4, with a weak D call TRBD1 (6 bases). Trimming took off 5 bases at V and 6 bases at J, with 13 bases between the two ends. CDR1 and CDR2 from the germline V gene are LNHNV and YYDKDF (reference sequence). The CDR3 length is 14 residues. CDR3 sequence reads: CATSGDAGDEKLFF. For the CDR3, the DNA is TGTGCCACCAGCGGGGACGCAGGGGATGAAAAACTGTTTTTT.

The table lists this clonotype with many counts. The chain's CDR3 is CASSRGEKLFF. DNA of the CDR3: TGTGCCAGCTCTCGGGGTGAAAAACTGTTTTTT. The chain carries TRBV6-5 and TRBJ1-4; D not resolved. CDR1 is MNHEY and CDR2 is SVGAGI in the germline V gene. The length of the CDR3 is 11 residues. Trimming removed 8 bases at V and 7 bases at J, with 8 bases between.

The J gene is TRBJ1-1, the V gene TRBV5-1, with a weak D call TRBD1 (5 bases). Germline CDR1 reads SGHRS; CDR2 reads YFSETQ. The V gene lost 0 bases and the J gene lost 3 bases, with 18 bases spanning the gap. The CDR3 runs 17 residues. The CDR3 coding sequence is TGCGCCAGCAGCTTGGCCCCCTTGGGGAGGGGAGACACTGAAGCTTTCTTT. This translates into CASSLAPLGRGDTEAFF. The full variable domain, its missing parts supplied by reference TRBV5-1 and TRBJ1-1, is KAGVTQTPRYLIKTRGQQVTLSCSPISGHRSVSWYQQTPGQGLQFLFEYFSETQRNKGNFPGRFSGRQFSNSRSEMNVSTLELGDSALYLCASSLAPLGRGDTEAFFGQGTRLTVV.

The chain has TRBV20-1 and TRBJ1-6, with a weak D call TRBD1 (5 bases). The CDR3 spans 14 residues. CDR1 and CDR2 from the germline V gene are DFQATT and SNEGSKA (reference sequence). V lost 5 bases to trimming and J lost 6 bases, with 14 bases between them. Written as DNA, the CDR3 is TGCAGTGCTCCTGTGGGGCGGACTAATTCACCCCTCCACTTT. Protein sequence: CSAPVGRTNSPLHF.

The chain couples TRBV5-4 to TRBJ2-4, with D maybe TRBD1 (6 bases). The germline V gene encodes CDR1 SGHNT and CDR2 YYREEE (reference sequence). V was pared by 6 bases and J by 0 bases, with 16 bases between. The CDR3 is made up of 16 amino acids. CDR3 bases: TGTGCCAGCACCAACAGGGCCGCCCAAGCCAAAAACATTCAGTACTTC. The encoded protein is CASTNRAAQAKNIQYF. The full variable domain, rest sourced from reference TRBV5-4 and TRBJ2-4, is ETGVTQSPTHLIKTRGQQVTLRCSSQSGHNTVSWYQQALGQGPQFIFQYYREEENGRGNFPPRFSGLQFPNYSSELNVNALELDDSALYLCASTNRAAQAKNIQYFGAGTRLSVL.

The V gene is TRBV6-1, the J gene TRBJ1-2; D ambiguous. The CDR3 consists of 16 residues. Germline lookup yields CDR1 MNHNS and CDR2 SASEGT. V was cut by 3 bases and J by 8 bases, with 22 bases left in between. The CDR3 reads CASSDYSIGRERGYTF. Here the CDR3 DNA reads TGTGCCAGCAGTGACTACTCTATAGGGAGGGAGAGGGGCTACACCTTC.

The chain recombines TRBV12-3 or TRBV12-4 with TRBJ2-3, with D tentatively TRBD1 (6 bases). The CDR3 sequence is 18 residues long. V lost 5 bases, J lost 2 bases, and 23 bases lay in between. CDR3 nucleotide sequence: TGTGCCAGCAGTCCACGACAGGTTCTGACCGAAATCACAGATACGCAGTATTTT. This codes for CASSPRQVLTEITDTQYF.

V is TRBV7-9 and J is TRBJ1-3; TRBD1 might be the D (5 bases). The CDR3 extends over 17 amino acids. Trimming pared 3 bases from V and 0 bases from J, leaving 15 bases between. Per germline, CDR1 SEHNR and CDR2 FQNEAQ (reference sequence). The CDR3 sequence is CASSLRGLSSSGNTIYF. The CDR3 nucleotides read TGTGCCAGCAGCTTGAGGGGTTTGTCCTCCTCTGGAAACACCATATATTTT.

V usage is TRBV4-1 and J usage is TRBJ2-2, with 7 bases matching TRBD2. This CDR3 has 17 amino acids. Germline CDR1 is MGHRA and CDR2 is YSYEKL. J lost 2 bases, V lost 0 bases, and 6 bases had no gene match. Here the CDR3 reads CASSQDPLAVNTGELFF. DNA for the CDR3: TGCGCCAGCAGCCAAGATCCCCTAGCGGTAAACACCGGGGAGCTGTTTTTT.

This chain connects TRBV7-9 to TRBJ1-5, with 7 nucleotides matching TRBD1. Germline CDR1 reads SEHNR; CDR2 reads FQNEAQ (reference sequence). After removal of 5 bases from V and 9 bases from J, the junction contained 13 bases not matched to a gene. CDR3 size: 15 residues. For the CDR3, the DNA is TGTGCCAGCAGCCCAGAGACAGGGTTTTTATCGCCCCAGCATTTT. Encoded protein: CASSPETGFLSPQHF.

This chain uses TRBV4-2 with TRBJ2-7, with 10 nucleotides matching TRBD1. V gave up 3 bases and J gave up 6 bases; unmatched junction bases: 11. Germline V gene lookup returns CDR1 LGHNA and CDR2 YNFKEQ. The CDR3 consists of 16 residues. The CDR3 sequence: CASSHPGTGVPTEQYF. For the CDR3, the DNA is TGTGCCAGCAGCCACCCCGGGACAGGGGTCCCAACCGAGCAGTACTTC.

A few counts support this clonotype. The V gene is TRBV9, the J gene TRBJ1-5; D might be TRBD1 (5 bases). The CDR3 spans 14 residues. V shed 7 bases and J shed 1 base, with 12 bases lying between them. CDR1 SGDLS and CDR2 YYNGEE come from the germline V gene. CDR3 amino acids: CASGQGHSNQPQHF. Written as DNA, the CDR3 is TGTGCCAGCGGCCAAGGACACAGCAATCAGCCCCAGCATTTT.

The chain couples TRBV28 to TRBJ2-7; the match to TRBD2 covers 7 bases. CDR1 is MDHEN and CDR2 is SYDVKM in the germline V gene. V was clipped by 7 bases and J by 3 bases; unmatched bases: 9. The CDR3 spans 14 residues. The DNA of the CDR3 is TGTGCCAGCACCACCCGGGGACTAAACTACGAGCAGTACTTC. Its protein product is CASTTRGLNYEQYF.

This chain connects TRBV11-3 to TRBJ2-3; 11 positions agree with TRBD2. The CDR3 is made up of 16 amino acids. The V segment lost 5 bases and the J segment 0 bases; nucleotides outside the gene matches: 4. Per the germline V gene, CDR1 is SGHNT and CDR2 is YENEEA. The CDR3 sequence: CASSIRLAGSTDTQYF. CDR3 DNA sequence: TGTGCCAGCAGCATTAGACTAGCGGGAAGCACAGATACGCAGTATTTT. The whole variable domain, remainder taken from reference TRBV11-3 and TRBJ2-3, is EAGVVQSPRYKIIEKKQPVAFWCNPISGHNTLYWYLQNLGQGPELLIRYENEEAVDDSQLPKDRFSAERLKGVDSTLKIQPAELGDSAVYLCASSIRLAGSTDTQYFGPGTRLTVL.

This clonotype was counted between two and nine times. The chain is built from TRBV9 and TRBJ2-3; no reliable D call. The V gene's germline CDR1 is SGDLS and CDR2 YYNGEE. The CDR3 runs to 13 residues. V lost 3 bases, J lost 2 bases, and 7 bases lay in between. The CDR3 DNA sequence: TGTGCCAGCAGCGAACTAACCACAGATACGCAGTATTTT. This translates into CASSELTTDTQYF.

This clonotype has ten or more counts. The gene calls are TRBV20-1 and TRBJ2-3; D is possibly TRBD1 or TRBD2 (5 bases each). Trimming cost V 3 bases and J 3 bases, with 7 bases left between them. Germline values: CDR1 DFQATT, CDR2 SNEGSKA (reference sequence). The CDR3 has 12 amino acids. The CDR3 loop reads CSASEGTDTQYF. In DNA form, the CDR3 reads TGCAGTGCTAGCGAGGGGACAGATACGCAGTATTTT.

This clonotype was recorded once. The rearrangement uses TRBV7-2 and TRBJ2-2; the D is unclear. Trimming pared 1 base from V and 9 bases from J, leaving 12 bases between. Germline V CDR1 and CDR2: SGHTA, FQGNSA. The CDR3 is 14 residues long. The CDR3 bases are TGTGCCAGCAGCTTAGAGACCTACGGACGGGAGCTGTTTTTT. It translates to CASSLETYGRELFF.

At least ten counts were recorded for this clonotype. This chain joins TRBV20-1 and TRBJ2-1; 11 nucleotides align to TRBD2. Trimming at V came to 2 bases and at J to 0 bases, leaving 3 bases not matched to a gene. The CDR3 runs to 16 residues. Germline loops: CDR1 DFQATT, CDR2 SNEGSKA (reference sequence). The CDR3 nucleotides read TGCAGTGCTAGAAGACTAGCGGGGTTCTCCTACAATGAGCAGTTCTTC. Residues: CSARRLAGFSYNEQFF.

In this sample, this clonotype turned up many times. This chain joins TRBV29-1 and TRBJ2-3; a weak D match, TRBD2 (6 bases). Deletions cut 4 bases from V and 6 bases from J, with 14 bases between. The CDR3 covers 13 residues. Germline CDR1 is SQVTM and CDR2 is ANQGSEA. In nucleotides, the CDR3 is TGCAGCGTTGCTCTCCCTCTAGCGGATACGCAGTATTTT. The encoded protein is CSVALPLADTQYF.

This clonotype was found a few times. The chain uses TRBV7-2 and TRBJ2-1, with a tentative D call TRBD2 (5 bases). Trimming removed 5 bases at V and 7 bases at J, with 9 bases between. CDR1 is SGHTA, CDR2 FQGNSA, per germline. CDR3 length: 12 amino acids. Here the CDR3 reads CASSIRRNEQFF. CDR3 bases: TGTGCCAGCAGCATTAGGAGGAATGAGCAGTTCTTC.

The J gene is TRBJ2-1, the V gene TRBV15; 8 nucleotides align to TRBD1. Germline CDR1 reads LNHNV; CDR2 reads YYDKDF (reference sequence). V was clipped by 3 bases and J by 7 bases; unmatched bases: 2. This CDR3 is built from 13 residues. Written as DNA, the CDR3 is TGTGCCACCAGCAGGGACAGGGCGAATGAGCAGTTCTTC. Its translation is CATSRDRANEQFF.

This clonotype has ten or more counts. V usage is TRBV12-3 or TRBV12-4 and J usage is TRBJ2-1, with D unresolved. The CDR3 totals 14 residues. V was clipped by 6 bases and J by 0 bases, with 9 bases between them. The chain's CDR3 is CASRPSRSYNEQFF. CDR3 coding DNA: TGTGCCAGCAGGCCATCACGCTCCTACAATGAGCAGTTCTTC.